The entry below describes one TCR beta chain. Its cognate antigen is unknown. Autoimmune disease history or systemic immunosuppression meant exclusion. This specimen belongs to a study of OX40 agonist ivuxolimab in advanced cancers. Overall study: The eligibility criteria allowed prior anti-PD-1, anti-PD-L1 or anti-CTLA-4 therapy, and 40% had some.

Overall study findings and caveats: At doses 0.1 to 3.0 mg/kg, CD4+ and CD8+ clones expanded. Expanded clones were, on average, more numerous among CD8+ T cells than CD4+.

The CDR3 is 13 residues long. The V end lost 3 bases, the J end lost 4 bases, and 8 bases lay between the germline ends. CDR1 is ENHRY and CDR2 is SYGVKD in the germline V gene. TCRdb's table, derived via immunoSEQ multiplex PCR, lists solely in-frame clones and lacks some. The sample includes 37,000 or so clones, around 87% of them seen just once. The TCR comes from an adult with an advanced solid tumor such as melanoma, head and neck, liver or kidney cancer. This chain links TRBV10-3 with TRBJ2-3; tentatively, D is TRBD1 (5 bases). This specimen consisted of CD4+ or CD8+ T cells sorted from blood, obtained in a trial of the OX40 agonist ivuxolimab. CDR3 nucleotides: TGTGCCATCAGTGAAGGGGCCGCAGATACGCAGTATTTT. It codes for CAISEGAADTQYF.